In its sample, the clone carrying this T cell receptor beta chain was seen once. Its cognate antigen is unknown. Cells designated naive CD8 were CD45RO-negative and were positively selected for CCR7, with terminally differentiated effector memory CD45RA+ cells excluded. Germline V gene sequence: CDR1 PRHDT, CDR2 FYEKMQ (reference sequence). The V and J ends lost 1 base and 3 bases, in that order; junction bases with no gene match: 4. The CDR3 extends over 15 amino acids. As originally analysed: Because ImmunoSEQ provided only junction sequences with no quality scores, the filtering differed. Libraries were prepared by immunoSEQ multiplex PCR; TCRdb keeps only in-frame clonotypes and omits some of them. V, J and clone size reflect that table, while D and trimming were determined from the DNA. Of roughly 2,000,000 clones in the sample, just under 95% were seen once. This record belongs to a study of shared clonotypes between healthy human individuals. For the study at large: Used for every donor were three CD4 naive, three CD4 memory, two CD8 naive and one CD8 memory plate. Points from the study as a whole: The study found approximately 5% of naive CD4 clonotypes shared across a few donors.

V gene TRBV13 combines with J gene TRBJ2-7; 9 bases line up with TRBD2. This receptor was taken from a man between 18 and 35 years old in good health. The sample comprised naive CD8+ T cells sorted from blood. CDR3 DNA: TGTGCCAGCAGCTTAGTTGGTAGCGGGAGCTACGAGCAGTACTTC. Translating it yields CASSLVGSGSYEQYF.